What follows describes a single T cell receptor (beta chain). The target antigen is unknown. Trimming removed 4 bases at V and 4 bases at J, with 30 bases between. The V gene's germline CDR1 is SGHNT and CDR2 YYREEE (reference sequence). There are 20 residues in the CDR3. Reverse transcription of 0.5 to 1 ug RNA was performed with random hexamers. Amplification of TCR beta CDR3 spanned 54 Vbeta and 13 Jbeta via immunoSEQ multiplex PCR. MiXCR, applied by TCRdb to the immunoSEQ multiplex PCR reads, yields one record per CDR3 protein. The table records about 180,000 distinct CDR3 sequences, about 96% of them present only once. The source of the sample is a study of CD8 T cells in Susac syndrome. Study at large: Each patient with Susac syndrome, at the time of blood draw, was therapy-naive, on corticosteroids, or on intravenous immunoglobulin alone.

Whole-study results and caveats: Clonal expansion was not seen in any Susac syndrome CD4+ T cell repertoire.

Negative isolation yielded CD4+ and CD8+ T cells, and FACS enriched TEMRA cells. The TCR was taken from a human donor with Susac syndrome. Sample: CD4+ T cells from PBMCs. The chain joins TRBV5-4 to TRBJ2-1; D possibly corresponds to TRBD2 (7 bases). CDR3 region: CASSLRGVGAPFLPYNEQFF. The CDR3 bases are TGTGCCAGCAGCCTCCGGGGGGTGGGGGCCCCGTTCCTCCCTTACAATGAGCAGTTCTTC. The full variable domain, rest sourced from reference TRBV5-4 and TRBJ2-1, is ETGVTQSPTHLIKTRGQQVTLRCSSQSGHNTVSWYQQALGQGPQFIFQYYREEENGRGNFPPRFSGLQFPNYSSELNVNALELDDSALYLCASSLRGVGAPFLPYNEQFFGPGTRLTVL.